This record covers a single TCR beta chain. Its cognate antigen is unknown. These data come from a study of shared clonotypes between healthy human individuals. Overall study: The plates for each donor numbered three CD4 naive, three CD4 memory, two CD8 naive and one CD8 memory. Study-wide findings and caveats: Generation probabilities of non-shared clonotypes were lower (relative to those shared by all four donors).

With 0 bases removed from V and 8 bases from J, the gap between germline ends came to 16 bases. Germline V gene data show CDR1 as SEHNR and CDR2 as FQNEAQ (reference sequence). CDR3 length: 15 residues. The sorted-subset replicate PCRs were given 150 to 200 ng DNA, which is 27,000 or so T cell genomes. The repertoire was sequenced with immunoSEQ multiplex PCR; TCRdb's copy has only in-frame clones and lacks some. The repertoire holds about 2.4 million clones, with 80% to 95% as singletons. The rearrangement joins TRBV7-9 to TRBJ1-2; D gene unclear. This receptor was identified in a man between 18 and 29 years old in good health. Some clones in this sample may be carry-over from other donors' samples. The sequencing input was naive CD4+ T cells from PBMCs. Subset here: CD45RA+ positively selected. Here the CDR3 DNA reads TGTGCCAGCAGCTTAGCGACGCAGAATGGTGGGGGCTACACCTTC. It specifies CASSLATQNGGGYTF. Using reference TRBV7-9 and TRBJ1-2 for the parts outside the CDR3, the full variable domain is DTGVSQNPRHKITKRGQNVTFRCDPISEHNRLYWYRQTLGQGPEFLTYFQNEAQLEKSRLLSDRFSAERPKGSFSTLEIQRTEQGDSAMYLCASSLATQNGGGYTFGSGTRLTVV.